This T cell receptor beta chain was documented in a study of T cell responses to AZD1222 COVID-19 vaccine. With respect to this clone: As yet, its antigen is unknown.

Study results and caveats: In the spike-specific TCR repertoire, nearly half reportedly target unmutated variant regions. No repertoire was sampled before or during the peak T cell response, only after it. The study identified only a handful of AZD1222 recipients as seropositive at baseline.

This table comes from immunoSEQ multiplex PCR, and its TCRdb copy is limited to in-frame clones, with some not included. The repertoire holds about 170,000 clones, around nine tenths seen once, with 1.1% in the top ten. Pooled together were second doses at about 4 or about 12 weeks. V was shortened by 4 bases and J by 6 bases, with 22 bases between the two germline ends. This CDR3 region has 16 residues. The germline gives CDR1 SGHRS, CDR2 YFSETQ. The input for sequencing was peripheral blood, taken 28 days after the second AZD1222 dose. The receptor was derived from an adult who received the AZD1222 COVID-19 vaccine. The chain combines TRBV5-1 with TRBJ1-1; weak D call: TRBD1 (5 bases). CDR3 loop: CASSPGEGSSPAEAFF. CDR3 bases: TGCGCCAGCAGCCCGGGGGAAGGCAGTAGTCCGGCTGAAGCTTTCTTT.